Described below is a single T cell receptor beta chain sequence and its context. Its antigen is not identified. The data originate from a study of cytomegalovirus exposure and HLA in healthy donors. Study-wide context: An early release of data contained 70 million to 95 million unique TCRs, which came from HLA-typed donors. For the approximately 400 genotyped donors, 65% to 90% fell within the Caucasian-associated ancestry cluster.

At the time of sampling, donors were nominally healthy, though unrecorded immune exposures were likely. Germline V gives CDR1 MDHEN, CDR2 SYDVKM. The V and J ends lost 2 bases and 4 bases respectively, with 5 bases between them. The length of the CDR3 is 12 residues. The primer mix had 60 Vbeta and 13 Jbeta primers. The repertoire was sequenced with immunoSEQ multiplex PCR; TCRdb's copy has only in-frame clones and lacks some. This sample has 150,000 to 200,000 clones; 65% to 90% occur once, and the top ten carry about 2.1%. General study points: No immune exposure information besides CMV serostatus was available.

The chain recombines TRBV28 with TRBJ1-2; D not certain. The source of this sequence is a woman younger than 30 in good health and CMV-seronegative. Input material: PBMCs. The CDR3 here is CASSLNTYGYTF. The CDR3 DNA reads as TGTGCCAGCAGTTTAAACACCTATGGCTACACCTTC.